The present entry profiles one T cell receptor beta chain with its context. The protocol was immunoSEQ multiplex PCR, while the TCRdb copy is restricted to in-frame clones and leaves out a portion. The table has 150,000 to 200,000 clones, roughly 79% seen once. The entry originates in a study of blood T cell repertoires in COVID-19. Germline V gene data show CDR1 as MGHDK and CDR2 as SYGVNS. V dropped 3 bases and J dropped 2 bases, with 13 bases sitting between them. The CDR3 spans 15 residues. Specimen: peripheral blood. The chain has TRBV25-1 and TRBJ1-2; no clear D. The receptor's source is an older woman with acute or convalescent COVID-19. The CDR3 DNA sequence: TGTGCCAGCAGTGATTCCCCGACTGGAAACTATGGCTACACCTTC. It translates to CASSDSPTGNYGYTF.